This record covers a single T cell receptor (beta chain). This specimen belongs to a study of blood T cell repertoires in COVID-19. Overall study context: Samples taken during acute and convalescent COVID-19 were collected in the United States, Italy and Spain. From T cells, B-cell-depleted T cells, or PBMCs came the material, which was cDNA or gDNA.

CDR1 MNHEY and CDR2 SMNVEV come from the germline V gene (reference sequence). The CDR3 contains 14 residues. The junction had 8 bases not matched to a gene; V was cut back by 8 bases and J by 7 bases. How the authors handled the data: The assay estimated nucleated cells by amplifying reference gene primers. Clones were sequenced by immunoSEQ multiplex PCR, and TCRdb holds only the in-frame ones, with some missing. The V and J calls and clone size come from that table; D and trimming were worked out from the DNA. Of roughly 50,000 clones in the sample, 85% to 95% were seen once. The sample comprised peripheral blood. The receptor was derived from a man aged 45-60 years with acute or convalescent COVID-19. The chain links TRBV27 to TRBJ2-2, with 9 bases lining up with TRBD1. The CDR3 region is CASGKQGAGGELFF. CDR3 nucleotides: TGTGCCAGCGGGAAACAGGGGGCGGGCGGGGAGCTGTTTTTT.